This entry features one T cell receptor beta chain sequence. Its antigen is as yet unknown. Trimming took off 2 bases at V and 4 bases at J, with 8 bases between the two ends. Germline V gene data show CDR1 as MNHEY and CDR2 as SVGAGI. The CDR3 consists of 13 residues. The entry originates in a study of shared clonotypes between healthy human individuals. Whole-study context: There were three CD4 naive, three CD4 memory, two CD8 naive and one CD8 memory plates per donor. Whole-study findings and limits: Across a handful of donors, naive CD4 shared roughly 5%, naive CD8 more than 3%, memory CD4 roughly 2.4%, memory CD8 0.4%.

Deep-level assay runs were performed. Here immunoSEQ multiplex PCR was the method, and the copy in TCRdb shows in-frame clones only, minus some. This table has fewer than 850,000 clones, roughly 91% appearing once. Sequences were obtained from memory CD8+ T cells from PBMCs. Subset defined: CD45RO+ cells pooled with CCR7-negative TemRA cells. The chain has TRBV6-5 and TRBJ1-1; D is uncertain. The origin of this receptor is a man aged 18-30 years in good health. Some clones in this sample may be carry-over from other donors' samples. The DNA of the CDR3 is TGTGCCAGCAGTTACATCGGACCCACTGAAGCTTTCTTT. Its protein product is CASSYIGPTEAFF.